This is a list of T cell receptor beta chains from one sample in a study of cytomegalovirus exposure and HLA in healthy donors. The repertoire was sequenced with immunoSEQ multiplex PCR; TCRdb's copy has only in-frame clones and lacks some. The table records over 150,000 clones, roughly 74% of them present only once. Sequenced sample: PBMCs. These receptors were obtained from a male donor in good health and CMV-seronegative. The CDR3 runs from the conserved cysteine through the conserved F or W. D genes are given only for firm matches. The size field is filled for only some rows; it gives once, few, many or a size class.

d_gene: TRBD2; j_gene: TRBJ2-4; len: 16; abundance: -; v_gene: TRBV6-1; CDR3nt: TGTGCCAGCAGTGGCCAGACTAGCGGGGGTAAAAACATTCAGTACTTC; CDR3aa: CASSGQTSGGKNIQYF
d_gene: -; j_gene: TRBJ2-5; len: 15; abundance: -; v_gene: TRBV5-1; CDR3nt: TGCGCCAGCAGCTTGGGACTCCGGGCGGGGGAGACCCAGTACTTC; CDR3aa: CASSLGLRAGETQYF
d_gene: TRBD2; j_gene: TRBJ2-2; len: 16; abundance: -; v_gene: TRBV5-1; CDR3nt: TGCGCCAGCAGCTCGACTAGCGGGGGATCCACCGGGGAGCTGTTTTTT; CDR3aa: CASSSTSGGSTGELFF
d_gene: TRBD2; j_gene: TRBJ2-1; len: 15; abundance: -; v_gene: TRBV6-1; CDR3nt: TGTGCCAGCAGGGCCCAGCGGGCGGGGGTTGGGGAGCAGTTCTTC; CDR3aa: CASRAQRAGVGEQFF
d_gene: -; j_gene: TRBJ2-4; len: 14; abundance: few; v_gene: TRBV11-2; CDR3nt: TGTGCCAGCAGCCCTCCCGGAGGCTCCGGCATTCAGTACTTC; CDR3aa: CASSPPGGSGIQYF
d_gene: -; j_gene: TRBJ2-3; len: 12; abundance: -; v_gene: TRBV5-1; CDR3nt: TGCGCCAGCAGCCCTGGACAGGATACGCAGTATTTT; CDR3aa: CASSPGQDTQYF
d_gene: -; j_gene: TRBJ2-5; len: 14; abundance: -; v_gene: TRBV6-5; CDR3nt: TGTGCCAGCAGTTACTCGGTAGGGGGAGAGACCCAGTACTTC; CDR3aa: CASSYSVGGETQYF
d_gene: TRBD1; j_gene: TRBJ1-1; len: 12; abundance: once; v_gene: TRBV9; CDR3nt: TGTGCCAGCAGCGCCAACAGGGGTGAAGCTTTCTTT; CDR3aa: CASSANRGEAFF
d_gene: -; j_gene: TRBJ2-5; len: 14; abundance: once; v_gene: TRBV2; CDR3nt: TGTGCCAGCAGTGACCAAAATCCCGGGGAGACCCAGTACTTC; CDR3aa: CASSDQNPGETQYF
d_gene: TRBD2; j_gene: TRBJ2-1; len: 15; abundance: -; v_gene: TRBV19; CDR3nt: TGTGCCAGTAGTACAAAATCAAGGGAGGGGAATGAGCAGTTCTTC; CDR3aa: CASSTKSREGNEQFF
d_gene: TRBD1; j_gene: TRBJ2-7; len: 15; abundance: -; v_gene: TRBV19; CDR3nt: TGTGCCAGTACGATTGGGGGACAGGGTACATACGAGCAGTACTTC; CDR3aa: CASTIGGQGTYEQYF
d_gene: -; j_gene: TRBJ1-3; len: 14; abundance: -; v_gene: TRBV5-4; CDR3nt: TGTGCCAGCAGCCCCTCAGGGGCGGGAAACACCATATATTTT; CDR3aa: CASSPSGAGNTIYF
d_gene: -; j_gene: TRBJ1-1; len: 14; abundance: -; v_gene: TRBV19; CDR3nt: TGTGCCAGTAGTATAAAGGGTGCGGGTACTGAAGCTTTCTTT; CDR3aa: CASSIKGAGTEAFF
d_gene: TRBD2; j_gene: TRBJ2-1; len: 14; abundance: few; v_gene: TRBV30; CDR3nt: TGTGCCTGGAGCTTAGCGGGAGTCGGGAATGAGCAGTTCTTC; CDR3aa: CAWSLAGVGNEQFF
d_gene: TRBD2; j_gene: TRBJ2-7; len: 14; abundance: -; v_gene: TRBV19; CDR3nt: TGTGCCAGTAGTCCGGGGGGGGGCTCCTACGAGCAGTACTTC; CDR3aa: CASSPGGGSYEQYF
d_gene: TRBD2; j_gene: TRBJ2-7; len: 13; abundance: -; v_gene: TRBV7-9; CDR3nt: TGTGCCAGCAGCTGGGGACTATCCTACGAGCAGTACTTC; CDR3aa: CASSWGLSYEQYF
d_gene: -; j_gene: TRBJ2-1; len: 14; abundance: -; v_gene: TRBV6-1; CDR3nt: TGTGCCAGCAGTGTAGAGGGCTCCTACAATGAGCAGTTCTTC; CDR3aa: CASSVEGSYNEQFF
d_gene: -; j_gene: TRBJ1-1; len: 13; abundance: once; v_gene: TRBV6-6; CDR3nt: TGTGCCAGCAGTTCGACAGGCTTGGCTGAAGCTTTCTTT; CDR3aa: CASSSTGLAEAFF
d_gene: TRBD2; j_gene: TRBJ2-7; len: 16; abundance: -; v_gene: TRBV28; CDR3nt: TGTGCCAGCAGTCCACAGACTAGCGGGAAATCCTACGAGCAGTACTTC; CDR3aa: CASSPQTSGKSYEQYF
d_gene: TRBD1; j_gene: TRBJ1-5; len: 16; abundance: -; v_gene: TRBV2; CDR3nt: TGTGCCAGCAGTGAAGACGGGACAGGGAGCGATCAGCCCCAGCATTTT; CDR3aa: CASSEDGTGSDQPQHF
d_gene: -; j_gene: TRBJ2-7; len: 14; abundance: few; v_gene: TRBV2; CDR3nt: TGTGCCAGCAGGTGGGGGGAGCTTAGCTACGAGCAGTACTTC; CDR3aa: CASRWGELSYEQYF
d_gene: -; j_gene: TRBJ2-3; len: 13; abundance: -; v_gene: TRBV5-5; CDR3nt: TGTGCCAGCAGCTCCCCTTACTTGGATACGCAGTATTTT; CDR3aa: CASSSPYLDTQYF
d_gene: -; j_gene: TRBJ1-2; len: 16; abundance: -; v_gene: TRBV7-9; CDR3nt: TGTGCCAGCAGCTCAATAGAGGGAGAAGGAGGGGATGGCTACACCTTC; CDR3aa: CASSSIEGEGGDGYTF
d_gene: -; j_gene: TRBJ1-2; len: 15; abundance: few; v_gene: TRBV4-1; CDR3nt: TGCGCCAGCAGCCGAAGCCCTACAGGGAACTATGGCTACACCTTC; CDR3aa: CASSRSPTGNYGYTF
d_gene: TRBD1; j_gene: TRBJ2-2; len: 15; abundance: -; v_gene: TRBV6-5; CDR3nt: TGTGCCAGCAGTTACTCGGACAGGGGGCCCGGGGAGCTGTTTTTT; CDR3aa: CASSYSDRGPGELFF
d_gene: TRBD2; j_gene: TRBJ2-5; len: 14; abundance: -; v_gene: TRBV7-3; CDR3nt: TGTGCCAGCAGCTCCGGGACTAGGAGAGAGACCCAGTACTTC; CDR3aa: CASSSGTRRETQYF
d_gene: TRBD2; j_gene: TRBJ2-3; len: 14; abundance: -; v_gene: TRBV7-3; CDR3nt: TGTGCCAGCAGCCGGACTAGCGGGGCAGATACGCAGTATTTT; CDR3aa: CASSRTSGADTQYF
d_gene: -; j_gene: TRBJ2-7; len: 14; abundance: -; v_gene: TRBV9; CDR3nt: TGTGCCAGCAGCGTAGGTTTGGAGGGCTACGAGCAGTACTTC; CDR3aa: CASSVGLEGYEQYF
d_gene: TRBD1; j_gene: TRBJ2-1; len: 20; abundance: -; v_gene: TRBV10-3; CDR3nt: TGTGCCATCACCCCAGGAGGACAGGGAATCTGGGGTGGCTCCTACAATGAGCAGTTCTTC; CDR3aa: CAITPGGQGIWGGSYNEQFF
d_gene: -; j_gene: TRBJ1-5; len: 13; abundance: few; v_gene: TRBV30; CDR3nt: TGTGCCTGGGCGCGGGCGTTCAATCAGCCCCAGCATTTT; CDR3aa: CAWARAFNQPQHF
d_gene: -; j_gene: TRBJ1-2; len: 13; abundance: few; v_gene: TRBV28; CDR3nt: TGTGCCAGCAGTCCCACAGGTTACTATGGCTACACCTTC; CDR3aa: CASSPTGYYGYTF
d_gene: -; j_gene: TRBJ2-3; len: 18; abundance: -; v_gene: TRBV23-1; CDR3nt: TGCGCCAGCAGTCAACCTTCGAAGGCGGACATAGTTACAGATACGCAGTATTTT; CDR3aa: CASSQPSKADIVTDTQYF
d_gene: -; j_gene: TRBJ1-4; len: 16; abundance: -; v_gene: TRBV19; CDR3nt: TGTGCCAGTAGTATTCTAACCGGGAGAGAGAATGAAAAACTGTTTTTT; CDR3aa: CASSILTGRENEKLFF
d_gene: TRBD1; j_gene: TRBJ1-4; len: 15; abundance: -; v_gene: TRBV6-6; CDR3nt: TGTGCCAGCAGTCGACTGACAGGGGGCTTCCAGGAACTGTTTTTT; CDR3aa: CASSRLTGGFQELFF
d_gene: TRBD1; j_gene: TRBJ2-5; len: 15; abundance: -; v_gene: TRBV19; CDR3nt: TGTGCCAGTAGTATTCCGGGACAGGGGGCCGAGACCCAGTACTTC; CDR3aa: CASSIPGQGAETQYF
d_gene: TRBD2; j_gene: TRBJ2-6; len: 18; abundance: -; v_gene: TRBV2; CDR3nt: TGTGCCAGCAACCCGACTAGCGGGGTGAGCCCTGGGGCCAACGTCCTGACTTTC; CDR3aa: CASNPTSGVSPGANVLTF
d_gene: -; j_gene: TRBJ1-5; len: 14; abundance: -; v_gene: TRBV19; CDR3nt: TGTGCCAGTAGTATAGGCGAGAACAATCAGCCCCAGCATTTT; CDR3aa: CASSIGENNQPQHF
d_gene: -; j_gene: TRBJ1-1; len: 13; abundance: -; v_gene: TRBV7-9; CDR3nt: TGTGCCAGCAGCTCAACCCGGGGGACGGGAGCTTTCTTT; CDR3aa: CASSSTRGTGAFF
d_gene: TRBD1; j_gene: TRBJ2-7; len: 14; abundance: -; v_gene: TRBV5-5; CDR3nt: TGTGCCAGCAGCTTCGTGACAGGGTCCTACGAGCAGTACTTC; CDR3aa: CASSFVTGSYEQYF
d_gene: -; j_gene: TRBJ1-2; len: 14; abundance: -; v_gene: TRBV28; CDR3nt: TGTGCCAGCAGTTTAGTTGCTCAGTTGGATGGCTACACCTTC; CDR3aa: CASSLVAQLDGYTF
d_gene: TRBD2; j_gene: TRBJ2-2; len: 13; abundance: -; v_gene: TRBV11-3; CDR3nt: TGTGCCAGCAGTGCGCGGGAGGACGGGGAGCTGTTTTTT; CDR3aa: CASSAREDGELFF